These T cell receptor beta chains were read from a single sample in a study of cytomegalovirus exposure and HLA in healthy donors. Sequencing used immunoSEQ multiplex PCR; TCRdb keeps in-frame clones, though not all of them. Of 150,000 to 180,000 clones detected, nearly 80% appear once; the ten largest clones hold 10% to 15%. Source material: PBMCs. All receptors come from a man aged 30 to 39 in good health and CMV-seropositive. CDR3s include the opening cysteine and the closing phenylalanine or tryptophan. The order of the fields is CDR3 DNA, CDR3 protein, clone size, D gene, J gene, V gene. D genes are given only for firm matches. Size tells how often a clone was seen (once, few, many) or the class of an expanded clone, and some rows leave it out.

TGCGCCAGCAGCTTCGGCGGGAGTTCGGTGCAGTTCTTC CASSFGGSSVQFF once TRBD2 TRBJ2-1 TRBV5-1
TGTGCCAGCAGTTTAAAGAGCAGGGGGCGCAATGAGCAGTTCTTC CASSLKSRGRNEQFF . TRBD1 TRBJ2-1 TRBV28
TGTGCCAGCAGCATGCCCGGGTCTGGGGGGAACGAGCAGTACTTC CASSMPGSGGNEQYF once . TRBJ2-7 TRBV28
TGTGCCAGCAGCCCAACCGGACAGGGACGCACAGATACGCAGTATTTT CASSPTGQGRTDTQYF once TRBD1 TRBJ2-3 TRBV6-6
TGTGCCAGCAGCTTAAAGTCCCCTAGGAGCTCCTACAATGAGCAGTTCTTC CASSLKSPRSSYNEQFF . . TRBJ2-1 TRBV7-8
TGTGCCAGCAGTTACTCGAGACAGGAGCCGAACACTGAAGCTTTCTTT CASSYSRQEPNTEAFF . . TRBJ1-1 TRBV6-6
TGTTCCAGCAGCTTAACGGGTCTCTACGAGCAGTACTTC CSSSLTGLYEQYF . . TRBJ2-7 TRBV7-9
TGTGCCAGCAGTCTCGGCAGCGGGAGATCAGGTACCGGGGAGCTGTTTTTT CASSLGSGRSGTGELFF . TRBD2 TRBJ2-2 TRBV5-4
TGTGCCAGCAGTTTATCGAATATTGGGGGGGGCCACGAGCAGTACTTC CASSLSNIGGGHEQYF . . TRBJ2-7 TRBV27
TGTGCCTGGAGTCCGGACACCGGGGAGCTGTTTTTT CAWSPDTGELFF . . TRBJ2-2 TRBV30
TGTGCCAGCAGCCCAAAGACGGGGGTCACAGATACGCAGTATTTT CASSPKTGVTDTQYF few . TRBJ2-3 TRBV4-2
TGTGCCACCCGCTTAGCAGGGTCCGCGGGGGTGAACACTGAAGCTTTCTTT CATRLAGSAGVNTEAFF . . TRBJ1-1 TRBV7-9
TGTGCCAGCAATCATGGACAGCCCCTCCAAGAGACCCAATACTTC CASNHGQPLQETQYF . . TRBJ2-5 TRBV21-1
TGTGCCAGCAGCGCGACAGGGGCCTTGTGGGAAAAACTGTTTTTT CASSATGALWEKLFF . TRBD1 TRBJ1-4 TRBV7-9
TGCGCCAGCAGCTTACGATCAGGGATGAACACTGAAGCTTTCTTT CASSLRSGMNTEAFF . . TRBJ1-1 TRBV5-1
TGCGCCAGCAGCTTCAGTGACTCTGGAAACACCATATATTTT CASSFSDSGNTIYF . . TRBJ1-3 TRBV5-1
TGTGCCAGCAGTTTAACGTTTAGCATGAAGACCCAGTACTTC CASSLTFSMKTQYF . . TRBJ2-5 TRBV27
TGTGCCTGGAGTCGAGGGGGGGTTCCGACGCAGTATTTT CAWSRGGVPTQYF . . TRBJ2-3 TRBV30
TGTGCCAGCAGTTACTCGCACAGGGAATACGAGCAGTACTTC CASSYSHREYEQYF . . TRBJ2-7 TRBV6-6
TGTGCCAGCAGCCAAGGGGGTGGAATTCGCTACGAGCAGTACTTC CASSQGGGIRYEQYF . . TRBJ2-7 TRBV28
TGTGCCAGCAGTGACCCCCCGGGGAACACCGGGGAGCTGTTTTTT CASSDPPGNTGELFF . . TRBJ2-2 TRBV28
TGTGCCACCAGCAGCCGAGGTAAAAATCAGCCCCAGCATTTT CATSSRGKNQPQHF . . TRBJ1-5 TRBV15
TGCAGCGGAAAAAATAGCAGGGCAAACACAGATACGCAGTATTTT CSGKNSRANTDTQYF . . TRBJ2-3 TRBV29-1
TGCGCCAGCAGCTTGGGACAGGGAAGGGAGGAGGGCACAGATACGCAGTATTTT CASSLGQGREEGTDTQYF . . TRBJ2-3 TRBV5-1
TGTGCCAGCAGCTTAATACAGAGCTACATGAACACTGAAGCTTTCTTT CASSLIQSYMNTEAFF few . TRBJ1-1 TRBV11-2
TGTGCCAGCAGCCCGCAGGGGGCGACCGAGCAGTACTTC CASSPQGATEQYF . TRBD1 TRBJ2-7 TRBV11-2
TGTGCCAGCAGAGAGGGACTAGCGTACTCCTACGAGCAGTACTTC CASREGLAYSYEQYF few TRBD2 TRBJ2-7 TRBV6-6
TGTGCCAGCAGCCCGGACAGGCCCTCCTACGAGCAGTACTTC CASSPDRPSYEQYF . TRBD1 TRBJ2-7 TRBV7-9
TGTGCCAGCAGCGTAGCGGATACGCAGTATTTT CASSVADTQYF few . TRBJ2-3 TRBV9
TGTGCCAGCAGCTCCCGGGGGACTAGCGGTCCCAATGAGCAGTTCTTC CASSSRGTSGPNEQFF few TRBD2 TRBJ2-1 TRBV4-2
TGTGCCAGCAGCCAAGTTTTGCCGGGGGTGCACGAGCAGTACTTC CASSQVLPGVHEQYF . . TRBJ2-7 TRBV4-2
TGTGCCAGCAGCCAGACAACCACAGGGTACCCTTTTCAGCCCCAGCATTTT CASSQTTTGYPFQPQHF once . TRBJ1-5 TRBV7-3
TGTGCCAGCAGCTTGAGACTAGCGCCCTGCAATGAGCAGTTCTTC CASSLRLAPCNEQFF . TRBD2 TRBJ2-1 TRBV5-6
TGTGCCAGCAGCTTAAGGGACAGGGGGACCTACGAGCAGTACTTC CASSLRDRGTYEQYF . TRBD1 TRBJ2-7 TRBV7-8
TGTGCCAGCAGTGAAAGGGGGGGGAGGGCCTGGGAGCAGTACTTC CASSERGGRAWEQYF . . TRBJ2-7 TRBV6-4
TGTGCCAGCAGTGGGGACAGGGCTGGAAACACCATATATTTT CASSGDRAGNTIYF . TRBD1 TRBJ1-3 TRBV6-1